The T cell receptor beta chain described here comes from a study of T cells after yellow fever vaccination. On the study more broadly: Some fractions had low cell numbers, and these were prepared with SMART-Seq v4 Ultra Low Input.

5'RACE template switching added a universal primer site and UMIs to TCR cDNA. Via MiXCR, TCRdb re-called the 5' RACE reads, giving one row per CDR3 protein. The sample lists 250,000 or so distinct CDR3 sequences, less than 8.5% seen once, with roughly 0.9% in the top ten. Study-wide points: Most clones from primary vaccination were detected again post-booster (roughly 95% CD4, roughly 85% CD8).

This clonotype was counted between two and nine times. Antigen unknown. Germline V CDR1 and CDR2: KGHSH, LQKENI. The CDR3 sequence is 15 residues long. Trimming cost V 1 base and J 3 bases; bases outside gene matches: 3. This TCR came from a man aged 30-40 years who received the YFV17D yellow fever vaccine. Sequences were derived from CD4+ T cells sorted from PBMCs, sampled 15 days after the yellow fever booster vaccination. The chain is built from TRBV18 and TRBJ2-1; 7 positions match TRBD2. This chain's CDR3 is CASSPRGGGYNEQFF. CDR3 sequence (DNA): TGTGCCAGCTCACCACGTGGGGGGGGCTACAATGAGCAGTTCTTC.